Listed below are T cell receptor beta chains from one sample, sequenced in a study of Tregs in tolerant kidney transplant recipients. These receptors' targets are unknown. TCRdb's copy holds only in-frame clones and misses some; the assay was immunoSEQ multiplex PCR. In the table there are about 44,000 clones, 95% to 96% of which are singletons. The sequenced sample was Tregs from blood cultured with allogeneic cells. The receptors originated from a human donor in good health. CDR3s include the opening cysteine and the closing phenylalanine or tryptophan. A D gene is named only where the DNA matches it firmly. Where a row states a size, it is once, few, many or the class of an expanded clone; other rows omit it.

clone size	V gene	J gene	D gene	CDR3 protein	CDR3 DNA
-	TRBV10-1	TRBJ2-5	TRBD2	CASSGGRARETQYF	TGCGCCAGCAGCGGCGGGAGGGCCAGAGAGACCCAGTACTTC
-	TRBV7-6	TRBJ2-7	TRBD1	CASSLVSGVQGATYEQYF	TGTGCCAGCAGCTTAGTTTCAGGGGTACAGGGGGCTACCTACGAGCAGTACTTC
-	TRBV27	TRBJ2-7	TRBD1	CASRGWTGGKYEQYF	TGTGCCAGCAGAGGGTGGACAGGGGGCAAGTACGAGCAGTACTTC
-	TRBV19	TRBJ1-3	-	CASTRQGNTIYF	TGTGCCAGTACACGTCAAGGAAACACCATATATTTT
once	TRBV5-1	TRBJ1-2	-	CASSLGRFYYGYTF	TGCGCCAGCAGCTTGGGCAGGTTTTACTATGGCTACACCTTC
-	TRBV13	TRBJ1-3	-	CASSLASGGYGNTIYF	TGTGCCAGCAGCTTGGCCTCGGGGGGTTATGGAAACACCATATATTTT
-	TRBV11-2	TRBJ2-1	TRBD2	CATGMTSGRTPYNEQFF	TGTGCCACGGGCATGACTAGCGGGAGGACCCCCTACAATGAGCAGTTCTTC
-	TRBV27	TRBJ1-2	TRBD1	CASSPNRGRDYGYTF	TGTGCCAGCAGTCCCAACAGGGGGCGAGACTATGGCTACACCTTC
-	TRBV5-4	TRBJ2-3	-	CASSLGPGYTQYF	TGTGCCAGCAGCTTGGGACCTGGGTATACGCAGTATTTT
-	TRBV7-6	TRBJ1-1	-	CASSLVGKRDTEAFF	TGTGCCAGCAGCTTAGTAGGGAAGCGAGACACTGAAGCTTTCTTT
once	TRBV7-2	TRBJ2-7	-	CASSPRGTEKQYF	TGTGCCAGCAGCCCGAGAGGGACCGAGAAGCAGTACTTC
-	TRBV7-2	TRBJ2-1	TRBD2	CASSLLPSGIYNEQFF	TGTGCCAGCAGCCTACTGCCTAGCGGGATCTACAATGAGCAGTTCTTC
-	TRBV7-9	TRBJ2-1	TRBD2	CASSNGLAANNEQFF	TGTGCCAGCAGCAACGGACTAGCGGCCAACAATGAGCAGTTCTTC
-	TRBV18	TRBJ2-5	-	CASSPNVETQYF	TGTGCCAGCTCACCAAACGTCGAGACCCAGTACTTC
-	TRBV7-9	TRBJ2-1	-	CASSLARGMQFF	TGTGCCAGCAGCTTAGCACGGGGCATGCAGTTCTTC
once	TRBV19	TRBJ1-1	TRBD1	CASSIKGQGRNTEAFF	TGTGCCAGTAGTATAAAAGGACAGGGAAGGAACACTGAAGCTTTCTTT
-	TRBV10-3	TRBJ1-1	-	CAIREGGTEAFF	TGTGCCATCAGGGAGGGGGGGACTGAAGCTTTCTTT
-	TRBV27	TRBJ2-1	-	CASTTGSGPMGKNEQFF	TGTGCCAGCACGACGGGAAGCGGACCGATGGGGAAAAATGAGCAGTTCTTC
-	TRBV18	TRBJ2-5	-	CASSPPAGSGTQYF	TGTGCCAGCTCACCACCGGCTGGCTCGGGGACCCAGTACTTC
-	TRBV5-1	TRBJ2-5	-	CASTRGIEETQYF	TGCGCCAGCACCCGGGGAATAGAAGAGACCCAGTACTTC
-	TRBV2	TRBJ1-5	TRBD1	CASGTGGNQPQHF	TGTGCCAGCGGGACAGGGGGGAATCAGCCCCAGCATTTT
-	TRBV10-3	TRBJ2-7	-	CAISEGRVSSYEQYF	TGTGCCATCAGTGAAGGACGTGTTTCCTCCTACGAGCAGTACTTC
-	TRBV13	TRBJ1-2	-	CASSLTGLGYTF	TGTGCCAGCAGCTTAACCGGGTTGGGCTACACCTTC
-	TRBV9	TRBJ1-2	TRBD1	CASSRSSTGSYGYTF	TGTGCCAGCAGCCGTAGCTCGACAGGGTCCTATGGCTACACCTTC
-	TRBV18	TRBJ1-1	TRBD1	CASSLGTGGTEAFF	TGTGCCAGCTCACTCGGGACAGGGGGGACTGAAGCTTTCTTT
-	TRBV30	TRBJ1-4	-	CAVHNGGGEKLFF	TGTGCCGTCCATAATGGGGGCGGGGAAAAACTGTTTTTT
-	TRBV7-2	TRBJ2-2	-	CASSLIWIAGELFF	TGTGCCAGCAGCTTAATTTGGATCGCCGGGGAGCTGTTTTTT
-	TRBV29-1	TRBJ2-2	-	CSVDAQNTGELFF	TGCAGCGTTGATGCCCAGAACACCGGGGAGCTGTTTTTT
-	TRBV29-1	TRBJ2-1	-	CSVEGLREEEYNEQFF	TGCAGCGTTGAGGGCTTGAGGGAAGAGGAATACAATGAGCAGTTCTTC
-	TRBV7-9	TRBJ2-5	-	CASSHLGGQETQYF	TGTGCCAGCAGCCACCTCGGGGGACAAGAGACCCAGTACTTC
-	TRBV5-1	TRBJ2-3	-	CASSPGQTTDTQYF	TGCGCCAGCAGCCCAGGACAGACCACAGATACGCAGTATTTT
-	TRBV21-1	TRBJ2-3	-	CASSQRAGAGYTDTQYF	TGTGCCAGCAGCCAACGCGCGGGAGCGGGGTACACAGATACGCAGTATTTT
-	TRBV19	TRBJ1-3	-	CASSSGATSGNTIYF	TGTGCCAGTAGTAGCGGGGCCACCTCTGGAAACACCATATATTTT
-	TRBV29-1	TRBJ1-3	-	CSVTQGTGNTIYF	TGCAGCGTGACCCAGGGTACTGGAAACACCATATATTTT
-	TRBV29-1	TRBJ1-2	-	CSGVSSRLEGYTF	TGCAGCGGCGTCTCATCACGGTTGGAAGGCTACACCTTC
-	TRBV5-1	TRBJ2-2	-	CASSFGGGFTGELFF	TGCGCCAGCAGCTTCGGTGGGGGTTTCACCGGGGAGCTGTTTTTT
-	TRBV6-4	TRBJ1-1	-	CASSESLGDTEAFF	TGTGCCAGCAGTGAATCCCTTGGGGACACTGAAGCTTTCTTT
-	TRBV28	TRBJ1-6	-	CASSLLNSPLHF	TGTGCCAGCAGTTTACTGAATTCACCCCTCCACTTT
-	TRBV21-1	TRBJ2-3	-	CASSAGGRTDTQYF	TGTGCCAGCAGCGCCGGGGGGCGCACAGATACGCAGTATTTT
-	TRBV29-1	TRBJ2-1	-	CSAKTSSYNEQFF	TGCAGCGCCAAGACTAGCTCCTACAATGAGCAGTTCTTC
-	TRBV4-1	TRBJ1-2	TRBD1	CASSQGQGFDYGYTF	TGCGCCAGCAGCCAGGGACAGGGGTTTGACTATGGCTACACCTTC
-	TRBV27	TRBJ1-6	-	CASSTKLGYNSPLHF	TGTGCCAGCAGTACGAAATTGGGCTATAATTCACCCCTCCACTTT
-	TRBV30	TRBJ2-1	-	CAWPLPWGEQFF	TGTGCCTGGCCCCTCCCGTGGGGGGAGCAGTTCTTC
-	TRBV18	TRBJ2-7	TRBD1	CASSPGQGSSYEQYF	TGTGCCAGCTCACCGGGACAGGGTAGCTCCTACGAGCAGTACTTC
once	TRBV18	TRBJ1-1	TRBD1	CASSPGTGFTEAFF	TGTGCCAGCTCACCTGGGACAGGGTTCACTGAAGCTTTCTTT
once	TRBV6-6	TRBJ1-2	-	CASRPSDGARYGYTF	TGTGCCAGCAGACCCTCGGATGGTGCCCGGTATGGCTACACCTTC
-	TRBV2	TRBJ1-1	-	CASSEQGWTEAFF	TGTGCCAGCAGTGAACAGGGGTGGACTGAAGCTTTCTTT
-	TRBV7-3	TRBJ2-2	-	CASTLDLTGELFF	TGTGCCAGCACCCTGGATCTGACCGGGGAGCTGTTTTTT
-	TRBV27	TRBJ2-3	-	CASSPRVVWGGPGDTQYF	TGTGCCAGCAGTCCCCGGGTAGTGTGGGGGGGGCCAGGAGATACGCAGTATTTT
-	TRBV28	TRBJ1-4	-	CASSPGPIEEKLFF	TGTGCCAGCAGCCCCGGACCAATAGAAGAAAAACTGTTTTTT
-	TRBV5-1	TRBJ2-7	-	CASSLAGHSSYEQYF	TGCGCCAGCAGCTTGGCCGGTCACAGCTCCTACGAGCAGTACTTC
-	TRBV7-6	TRBJ2-2	-	CASSLGGRLVRTGELFF	TGTGCCAGCAGCTTAGGGGGAAGACTAGTCAGGACCGGGGAGCTGTTTTTT
-	TRBV29-1	TRBJ2-1	-	CSVNDPARVLEQFF	TGCAGCGTAAACGACCCGGCCCGGGTTCTTGAGCAGTTCTTC
-	TRBV5-1	TRBJ1-1	-	CASSDRGRNTEAFF	TGCGCCAGCAGCGACCGGGGGAGGAACACTGAAGCTTTCTTT